This TCR beta chain emerged from a study of shared clonotypes between healthy human individuals. The donor population consisted of healthy HIV-negative adults with no recent acute infections or vaccinations. Each PCR replicate from the sorted subsets contained about 200 ng DNA, which is about 30,000 T cell genomes. TCRdb's copy holds only in-frame clones and misses some; the assay was immunoSEQ multiplex PCR. The sample holds about 2.3 million clones, approximately 93% seen once. The germline gives CDR1 MNHEY, CDR2 SVGAGI. The length of the CDR3 is 14 residues. V was trimmed by 7 bases and J by 3 bases, leaving 10 bases between them.

Sequencing was performed on naive CD4+ T cells from PBMCs. As to subset: CD45RA+ positively selected. The TCR sequence derives from a man younger than 30 in good health. Some clones in this sample may be carry-over from other donors' samples. The chain joins TRBV6-5 to TRBJ2-6; no firm D call. DNA for the CDR3: TGTGCCAGCACCCGACCTGGTGGGGCCAACGTCCTGACTTTC. Translated, it gives CASTRPGGANVLTF.